The T cell receptor (beta chain) described here comes from a study of shared clonotypes between healthy human individuals. Study outcomes and limitations: Rarefaction showed sorted-subset sequencing was incomplete despite large depth. Naive subsets, compared against memory subsets, generally had larger estimated richness values.

Turning to this clone: Its target is not known.

The CDR3 has 14 amino acids. The germline V and J ends were trimmed by 10 bases and 2 bases, with 18 bases remaining between them. Germline values: CDR1 MNHEY, CDR2 SVGAGI. The naive CD8 fraction comprised CD45RO-negative cells positively selected for CCR7 and excluded terminally differentiated effector memory CD45RA+ cells. Donors comprised healthy HIV-negative adults lacking recent acute infections or vaccinations. Libraries were prepared by immunoSEQ multiplex PCR; TCRdb keeps only in-frame clonotypes and omits some of them. The sample has over 2 million clones, about 95% seen once. The chain is built from TRBV6-5 and TRBJ2-7; D is unclear. Material: naive CD8+ T cells sorted from blood. This TCR was recovered from a man aged 18-30 years in good health. CDR3 DNA sequence: TGTGCCACCTCGTTGGGATTGGGGACCTACGAGCAGTACTTC. Its protein is CATSLGLGTYEQYF.